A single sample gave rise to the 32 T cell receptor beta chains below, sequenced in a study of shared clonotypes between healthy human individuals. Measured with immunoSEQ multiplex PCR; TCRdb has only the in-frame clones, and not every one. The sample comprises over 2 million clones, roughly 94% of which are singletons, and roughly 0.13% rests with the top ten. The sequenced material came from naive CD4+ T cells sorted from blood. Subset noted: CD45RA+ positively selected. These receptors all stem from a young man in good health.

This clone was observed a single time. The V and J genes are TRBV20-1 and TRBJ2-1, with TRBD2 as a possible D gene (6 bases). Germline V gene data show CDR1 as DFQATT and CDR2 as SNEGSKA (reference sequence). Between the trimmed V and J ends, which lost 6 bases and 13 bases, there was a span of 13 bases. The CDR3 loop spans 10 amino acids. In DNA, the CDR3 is TGCAGTGCCTCTAGCGAGGTCCAGTTCTTC. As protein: CSASSEVQFF.

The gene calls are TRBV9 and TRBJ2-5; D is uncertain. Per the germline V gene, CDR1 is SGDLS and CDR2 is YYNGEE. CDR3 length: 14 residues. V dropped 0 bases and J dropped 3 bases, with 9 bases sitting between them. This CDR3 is CASSVAGVEETQYF. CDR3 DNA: TGTGCCAGCAGCGTAGCTGGGGTTGAAGAGACCCAGTACTTC.

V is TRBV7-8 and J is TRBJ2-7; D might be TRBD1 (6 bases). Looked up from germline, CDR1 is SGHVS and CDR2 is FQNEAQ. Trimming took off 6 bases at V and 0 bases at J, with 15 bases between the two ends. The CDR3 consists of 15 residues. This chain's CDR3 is CASSPMAGVSYEQYF. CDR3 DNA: TGTGCCAGCAGTCCAATGGCAGGGGTCTCCTACGAGCAGTACTTC.

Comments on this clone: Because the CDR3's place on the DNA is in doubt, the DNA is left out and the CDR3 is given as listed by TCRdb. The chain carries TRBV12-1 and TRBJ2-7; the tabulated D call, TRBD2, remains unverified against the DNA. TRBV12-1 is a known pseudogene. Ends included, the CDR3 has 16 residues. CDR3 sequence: CASSSPVASGSREQYF.

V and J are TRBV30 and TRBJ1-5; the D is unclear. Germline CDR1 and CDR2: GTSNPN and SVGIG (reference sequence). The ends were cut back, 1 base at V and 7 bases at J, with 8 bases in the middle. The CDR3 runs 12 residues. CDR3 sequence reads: CAWSGGGQPQHF. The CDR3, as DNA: TGTGCCTGGAGTGGGGGAGGGCAGCCCCAGCATTTT. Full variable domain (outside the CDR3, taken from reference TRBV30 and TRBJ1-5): SQTIHQWPATLVQPVGSPLSLECTVEGTSNPNLYWYRQAAGRGLQLLFYSVGIGQISSEVPQNLSASRPQDRQFILSSKKLLLSDSGFYLCAWSGGGQPQHFGDGTRLSIL.

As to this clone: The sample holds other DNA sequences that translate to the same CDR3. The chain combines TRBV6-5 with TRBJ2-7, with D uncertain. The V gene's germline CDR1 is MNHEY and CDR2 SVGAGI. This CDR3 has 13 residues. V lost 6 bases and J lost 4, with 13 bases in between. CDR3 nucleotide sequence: TGTGCCAGCAGCCTGGGGTCTTCTTACGAGCAGTACTTC. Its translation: CASSLGSSYEQYF.

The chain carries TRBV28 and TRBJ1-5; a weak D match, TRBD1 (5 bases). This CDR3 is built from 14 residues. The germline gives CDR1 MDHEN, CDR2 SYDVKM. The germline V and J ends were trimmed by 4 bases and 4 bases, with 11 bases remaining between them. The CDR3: CASSSRDRNQPQHF. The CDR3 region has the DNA TGTGCCAGCAGTTCCCGGGACCGGAATCAGCCCCAGCATTTT.

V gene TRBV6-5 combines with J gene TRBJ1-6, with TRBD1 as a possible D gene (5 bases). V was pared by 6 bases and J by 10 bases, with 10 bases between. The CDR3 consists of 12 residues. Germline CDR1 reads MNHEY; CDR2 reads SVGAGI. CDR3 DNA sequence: TGTGCCAGCAGGGGATGGGGGTCACCCCTCCACTTT. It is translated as CASRGWGSPLHF.

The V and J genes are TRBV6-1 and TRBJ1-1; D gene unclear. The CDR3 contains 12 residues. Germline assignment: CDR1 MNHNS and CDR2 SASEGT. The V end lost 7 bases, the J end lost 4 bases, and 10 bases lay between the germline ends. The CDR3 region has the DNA TGTGCCAGCACCCGGAAGAGCACTGAAGCTTTCTTT. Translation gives CASTRKSTEAFF.

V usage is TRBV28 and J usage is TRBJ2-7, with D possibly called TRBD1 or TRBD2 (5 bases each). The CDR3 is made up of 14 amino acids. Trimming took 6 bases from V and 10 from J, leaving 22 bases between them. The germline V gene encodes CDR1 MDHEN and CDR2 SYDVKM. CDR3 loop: CASSWGNRPLEQYF. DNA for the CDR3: TGTGCCAGCAGCTGGGGGAACAGGCCCTTGGAACAGTACTTC. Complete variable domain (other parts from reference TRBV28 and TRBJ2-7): DVKVTQSSRYLVKRTGEKVFLECVQDMDHENMFWYRQDPGLGLRLIYFSYDVKMKEKGDIPEGYSVSREKKERFSLILESASTNQTSMYLCASSWGNRPLEQYFGPGTRLTVT.

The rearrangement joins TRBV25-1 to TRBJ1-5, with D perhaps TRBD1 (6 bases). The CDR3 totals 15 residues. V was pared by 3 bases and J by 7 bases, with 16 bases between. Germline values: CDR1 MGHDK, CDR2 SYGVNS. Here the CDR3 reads CASSDGLTGPQPQHF. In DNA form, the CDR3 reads TGTGCCAGCAGTGATGGACTCACAGGGCCACAGCCCCAGCATTTT.

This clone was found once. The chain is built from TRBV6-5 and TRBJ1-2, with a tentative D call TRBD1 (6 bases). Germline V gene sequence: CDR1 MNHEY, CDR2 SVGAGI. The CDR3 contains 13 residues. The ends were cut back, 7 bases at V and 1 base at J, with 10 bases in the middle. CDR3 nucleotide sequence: TGTGCCAGCAAGCAAGGGGGTAACTATGGCTACACCTTC. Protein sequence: CASKQGGNYGYTF.

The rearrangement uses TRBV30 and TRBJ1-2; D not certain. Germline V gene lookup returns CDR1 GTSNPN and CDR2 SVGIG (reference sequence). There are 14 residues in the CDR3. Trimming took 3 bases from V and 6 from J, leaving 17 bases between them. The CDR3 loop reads CAWRKDGKTDGYTF. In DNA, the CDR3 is TGTGCCTGGAGGAAAGATGGGAAGACGGATGGCTACACCTTC. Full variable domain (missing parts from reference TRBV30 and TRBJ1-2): SQTIHQWPATLVQPVGSPLSLECTVEGTSNPNLYWYRQAAGRGLQLLFYSVGIGQISSEVPQNLSASRPQDRQFILSSKKLLLSDSGFYLCAWRKDGKTDGYTFGSGTRLTVV.

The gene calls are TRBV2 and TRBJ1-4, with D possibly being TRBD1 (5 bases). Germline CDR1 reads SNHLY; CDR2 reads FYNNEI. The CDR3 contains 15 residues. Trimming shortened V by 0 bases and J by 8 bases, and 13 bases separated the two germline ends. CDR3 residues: CASSEAGTGKEKLFF. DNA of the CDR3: TGTGCCAGCAGTGAAGCAGGAACAGGCAAAGAAAAACTGTTTTTT.

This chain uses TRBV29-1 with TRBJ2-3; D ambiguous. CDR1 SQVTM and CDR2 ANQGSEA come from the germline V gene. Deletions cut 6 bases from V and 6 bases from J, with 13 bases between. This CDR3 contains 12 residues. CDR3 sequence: CSVGNHMDTQYF. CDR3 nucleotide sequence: TGCAGCGTCGGCAACCATATGGATACGCAGTATTTT.

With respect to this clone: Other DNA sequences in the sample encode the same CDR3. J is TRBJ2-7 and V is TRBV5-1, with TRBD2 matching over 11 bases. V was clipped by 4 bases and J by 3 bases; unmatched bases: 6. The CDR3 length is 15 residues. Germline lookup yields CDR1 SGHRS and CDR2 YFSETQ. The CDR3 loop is CASSPEGTSGYEQYF. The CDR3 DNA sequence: TGCGCCAGCAGCCCCGAAGGGACTAGCGGCTACGAGCAGTACTTC.

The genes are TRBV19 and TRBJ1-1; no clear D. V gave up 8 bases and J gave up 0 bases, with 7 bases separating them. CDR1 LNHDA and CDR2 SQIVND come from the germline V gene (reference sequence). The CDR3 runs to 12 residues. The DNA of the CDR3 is TGTGCCAGTCAAACACTGAACACTGAAGCTTTCTTT. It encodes CASQTLNTEAFF.

CDR3: CASSKGGLGNTGELFF. The CDR3 bases are TGTGCCAGCAGCAAGGGAGGACTGGGAAACACCGGGGAGCTGTTTTTT. The chain links TRBV5-4 to TRBJ2-2; perhaps TRBD2 as D (6 bases). Per the germline V gene, CDR1 is SGHNT and CDR2 is YYREEE (reference sequence). The CDR3 loop spans 16 amino acids. V lost 4 bases and J lost 2, with 15 bases in between. The full variable domain, in which reference TRBV5-4 and TRBJ2-2 provide the parts outside the CDR3, is ETGVTQSPTHLIKTRGQQVTLRCSSQSGHNTVSWYQQALGQGPQFIFQYYREEENGRGNFPPRFSGLQFPNYSSELNVNALELDDSALYLCASSKGGLGNTGELFFGEGSRLTVL.

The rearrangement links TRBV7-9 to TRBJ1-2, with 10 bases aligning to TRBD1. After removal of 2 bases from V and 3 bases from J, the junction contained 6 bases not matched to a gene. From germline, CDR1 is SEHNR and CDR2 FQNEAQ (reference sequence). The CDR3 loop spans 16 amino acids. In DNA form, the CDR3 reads TGTGCCAGCAGCTTATGGACGGACAGGGGGGACTATGGCTACACCTTC. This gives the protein CASSLWTDRGDYGYTF.

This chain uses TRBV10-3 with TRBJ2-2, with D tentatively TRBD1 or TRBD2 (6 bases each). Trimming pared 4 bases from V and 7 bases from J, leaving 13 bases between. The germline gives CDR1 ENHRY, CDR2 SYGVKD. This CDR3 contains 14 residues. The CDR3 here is CAISGGALIGELFF. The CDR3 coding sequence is TGTGCCATCAGTGGGGGGGCCTTAATCGGGGAGCTGTTTTTT.

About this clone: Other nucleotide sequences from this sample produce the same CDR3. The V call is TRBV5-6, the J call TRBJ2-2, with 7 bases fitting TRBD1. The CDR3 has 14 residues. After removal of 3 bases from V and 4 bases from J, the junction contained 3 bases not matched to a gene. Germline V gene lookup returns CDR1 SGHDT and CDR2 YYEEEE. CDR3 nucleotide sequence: TGTGCCAGCAGCTCAGGGGGATCCACCGGGGAGCTGTTTTTT. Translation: CASSSGGSTGELFF.

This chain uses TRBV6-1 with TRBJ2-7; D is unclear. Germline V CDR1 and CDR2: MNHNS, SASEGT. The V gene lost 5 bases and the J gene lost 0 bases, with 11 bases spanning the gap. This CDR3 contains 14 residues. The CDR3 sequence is CASSPHPSSYEQYF. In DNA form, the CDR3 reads TGTGCCAGCAGTCCGCACCCGAGCTCCTACGAGCAGTACTTC.

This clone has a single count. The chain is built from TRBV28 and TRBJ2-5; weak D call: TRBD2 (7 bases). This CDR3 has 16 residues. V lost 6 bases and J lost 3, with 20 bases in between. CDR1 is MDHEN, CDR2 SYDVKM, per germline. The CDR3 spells CASSRGGALGEETQYF. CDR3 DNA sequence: TGTGCCAGCAGCAGAGGGGGGGCCCTTGGCGAAGAGACCCAGTACTTC.

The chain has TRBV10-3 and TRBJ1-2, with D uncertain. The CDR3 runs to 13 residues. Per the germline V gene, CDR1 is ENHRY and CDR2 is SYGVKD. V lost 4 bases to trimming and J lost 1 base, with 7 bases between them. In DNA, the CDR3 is TGTGCCATCAGTGCCGTTTATAACTATGGCTACACCTTC. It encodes CAISAVYNYGYTF.

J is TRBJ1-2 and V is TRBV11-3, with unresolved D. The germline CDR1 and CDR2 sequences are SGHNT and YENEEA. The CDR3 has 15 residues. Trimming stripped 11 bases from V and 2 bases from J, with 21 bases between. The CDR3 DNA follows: TGTGCCCCATGGAATCGCGGTGATCAGAACTATGGCTACACCTTC. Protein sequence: CAPWNRGDQNYGYTF.

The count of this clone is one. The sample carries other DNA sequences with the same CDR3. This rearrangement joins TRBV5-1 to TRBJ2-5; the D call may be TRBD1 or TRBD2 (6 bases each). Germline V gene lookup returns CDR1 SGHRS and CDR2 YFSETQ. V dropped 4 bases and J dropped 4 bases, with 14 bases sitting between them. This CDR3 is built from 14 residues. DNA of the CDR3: TGCGCCAGCAGCCCAGGAGGGGGTGGAGAGACCCAGTACTTC. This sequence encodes CASSPGGGGETQYF.

In nucleotides, the CDR3 is TGTGCCAGCAGCTTAGTTGGGGCCACAACAGATACGCAGTATTTT. Translation gives CASSLVGATTDTQYF. The gene calls are TRBV7-2 and TRBJ2-3, with D perhaps TRBD1 (5 bases). V was trimmed by 1 base and J by 3 bases, leaving 11 bases between them. CDR3 length: 15 amino acids. From germline, CDR1 is SGHTA and CDR2 FQGNSA.

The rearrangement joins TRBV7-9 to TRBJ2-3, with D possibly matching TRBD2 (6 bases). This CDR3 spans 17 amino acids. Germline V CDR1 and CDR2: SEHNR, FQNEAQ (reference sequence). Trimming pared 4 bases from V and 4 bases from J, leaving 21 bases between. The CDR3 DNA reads TGTGCCAGCAGCTCCCGAGGGGCGGGATTAGAAGCAGATACGCAGTATTTT. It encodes CASSSRGAGLEADTQYF.

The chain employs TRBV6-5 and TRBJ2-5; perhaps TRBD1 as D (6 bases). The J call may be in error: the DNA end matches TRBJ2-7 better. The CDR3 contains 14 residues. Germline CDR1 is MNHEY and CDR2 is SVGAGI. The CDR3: CASRPRQASYEQYF. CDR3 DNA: TGTGCCAGCAGGCCGCGACAGGCGTCCTACGAGCAGTACTTC.

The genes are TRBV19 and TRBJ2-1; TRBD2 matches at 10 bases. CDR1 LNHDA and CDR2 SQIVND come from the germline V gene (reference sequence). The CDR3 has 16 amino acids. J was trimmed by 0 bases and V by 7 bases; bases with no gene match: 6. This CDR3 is CASTIAGGSSYNEQFF. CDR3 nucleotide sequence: TGTGCCAGTACGATAGCGGGAGGCAGCTCCTACAATGAGCAGTTCTTC. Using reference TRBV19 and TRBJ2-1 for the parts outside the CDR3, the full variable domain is DGGITQSPKYLFRKEGQNVTLSCEQNLNHDAMYWYRQDPGQGLRLIYYSQIVNDFQKGDIAEGYSVSREKKESFPLTVTSAQKNPTAFYLCASTIAGGSSYNEQFFGPGTRLTVL.

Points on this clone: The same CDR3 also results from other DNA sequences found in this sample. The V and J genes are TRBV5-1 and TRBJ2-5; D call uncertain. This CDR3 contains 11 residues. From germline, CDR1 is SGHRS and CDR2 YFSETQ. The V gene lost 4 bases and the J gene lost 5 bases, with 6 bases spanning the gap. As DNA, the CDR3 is TGCGCCAGCAGCGTACAGGAGACCCAGTACTTC. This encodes CASSVQETQYF.

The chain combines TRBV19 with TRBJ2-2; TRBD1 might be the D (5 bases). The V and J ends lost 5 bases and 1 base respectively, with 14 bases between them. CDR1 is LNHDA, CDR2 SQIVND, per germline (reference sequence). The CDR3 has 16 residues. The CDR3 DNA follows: TGTGCCAGTAGTCCCCTCGGCAGGGAGAACACCGGGGAGCTGTTTTTT. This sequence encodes CASSPLGRENTGELFF.